This TCR beta chain was retrieved from a study of T cell responses to AZD1222 COVID-19 vaccine. Whole-study findings and limits: Spike-specific TCR repertoires showed rising breadth and depth after two AZD1222 doses.

Using immunoSEQ multiplex PCR, the repertoire was profiled, and TCRdb retains in-frame clones only, with some absent. This table has more than 95,000 clones, 75% to 90% appearing once. CDR3 length equals 15 residues. The V gene end was trimmed by 4 bases and the J gene end by 5 bases; junction bases not matched to a gene: 6. The germline CDR1 and CDR2 sequences are MNHEY and SVGEGT. Of note for this clone: Its antigen is currently unknown.

The receptor's source is an adult in good health. J is TRBJ2-2 and V is TRBV6-2 or TRBV6-3; 8 nucleotides match TRBD1. Sample: peripheral blood, taken on day 0 of AZD1222 vaccination. The CDR3 coding sequence is TGTGCCAGCAGTTTTAGGACAGGGTTTACCGGGGAGCTGTTTTTT. Amino acids: CASSFRTGFTGELFF.